The 6 T cell receptor beta chains in this list originate from one sample, sequenced in a study of shared clonotypes between healthy human individuals. Here immunoSEQ multiplex PCR was the method, and the copy in TCRdb shows in-frame clones only, minus some. This sample has under 850,000 clones; 80% to 95% occur once, and the top ten carry around 24%. CD8 cells classed as naive were CD45RO-negative and positively selected for CCR7, excluding terminally differentiated effector memory CD45RA+ cells. The sequenced sample consisted of naive CD8+ T cells sorted from blood. All receptors come from a man aged 25-40 years in good health.

The V gene is TRBV28, the J gene TRBJ2-7; TRBD2 might be the D (5 bases). CDR3 length: 15 residues. V dropped 6 bases and J dropped 0 bases, with 15 bases sitting between them. Germline CDR1 reads MDHEN; CDR2 reads SYDVKM. The CDR3 spells CASSKDEGPSYEQYF. CDR3 sequence (DNA): TGTGCCAGCAGCAAAGACGAGGGCCCCTCCTACGAGCAGTACTTC.

V usage is TRBV6-6 and J usage is TRBJ2-5; the match to TRBD2 covers 7 bases. CDR3 length: 15 residues. Germline V gene sequence: CDR1 MNHNY, CDR2 SVGAGI (reference sequence). V lost 4 bases, J lost 5 bases, and 10 bases stayed unmatched. The CDR3 DNA sequence: TGTGCCAGCAGTTTTCCACCCGGGACTATGGAGACCCAGTACTTC. This gives the protein CASSFPPGTMETQYF.

This chain joins TRBV28 and TRBJ2-7; 9 positions match TRBD1. Trimming at V came to 6 bases and at J to 4 bases, leaving 13 bases not matched to a gene. Per germline, CDR1 MDHEN and CDR2 SYDVKM. The CDR3 extends over 16 amino acids. CDR3: CASSLGPGTGLYEQYF. The CDR3 nucleotides are TGTGCCAGCAGCTTAGGGCCCGGGACAGGGTTGTACGAGCAGTACTTC. Drawing the rest from reference TRBV28 and TRBJ2-7, the complete variable domain is DVKVTQSSRYLVKRTGEKVFLECVQDMDHENMFWYRQDPGLGLRLIYFSYDVKMKEKGDIPEGYSVSREKKERFSLILESASTNQTSMYLCASSLGPGTGLYEQYFGPGTRLTVT.

The chain combines TRBV7-9 with TRBJ1-1; unclear D gene. Deletions cut 5 bases from V and 7 bases from J, with 11 bases between. Germline values: CDR1 SEHNR, CDR2 FQNEAQ (reference sequence). The CDR3 consists of 12 residues. The CDR3 here is CASSPPSVEAFF. Written as DNA, the CDR3 is TGTGCCAGCAGCCCCCCCAGCGTTGAAGCTTTCTTT.

This rearrangement joins TRBV5-1 to TRBJ2-5, with D possibly TRBD2 on 6 matching bases. Trimming took off 4 bases at V and 5 bases at J, with 12 bases between the two ends. Germline V gives CDR1 SGHRS, CDR2 YFSETQ. CDR3 length: 13 residues. CDR3 residues: CASSGGLAETQYF. The CDR3 DNA is TGCGCCAGCAGCGGGGGACTCGCCGAGACCCAGTACTTC.

This clone was seen more than once but under ten times. The V call is TRBV7-9, the J call TRBJ1-1; D call uncertain. The V end lost 7 bases, the J end lost 1 base, and 10 bases lay between the germline ends. The CDR3 covers 13 residues. The V gene's germline CDR1 is SEHNR and CDR2 FQNEAQ (reference sequence). CDR3 nucleotide sequence: TGTGCCAGCACCAGGACGGAGAACACTGAAGCTTTCTTT. Encoded protein: CASTRTENTEAFF.